These 7 T cell receptor beta chains originate from one sample sequenced in a study of blood T cell repertoires in COVID-19. Only in-frame clones appear in the TCRdb table, and some are missing; sequencing was by immunoSEQ multiplex PCR. The data show 95,000 to 120,000 clones, just under 90% seen once. Sequenced sample: peripheral blood. These receptors all stem from a woman between 50 and 59 years old with acute or convalescent COVID-19.

This clone was found once. The chain links TRBV2 to TRBJ2-7, with D tentatively TRBD1 (5 bases). The CDR3 is 13 amino acids. V was clipped by 8 bases and J by 4 bases, with 15 bases between them. The V gene's germline CDR1 is SNHLY and CDR2 FYNNEI. The CDR3 sequence: CASGAALTYEQYF. CDR3 coding DNA: TGTGCCAGCGGGGCCGCGTTGACGTACGAGCAGTACTTC.

The chain recombines TRBV18 with TRBJ1-6, with no clear D. The CDR3 has 15 residues. CDR1 KGHSH and CDR2 LQKENI come from the germline V gene. Trimming pared 5 bases from V and 2 bases from J, leaving 10 bases between. The CDR3 loop is CASSYNTAYNSPLHF. CDR3 sequence (DNA): TGTGCCAGCTCATACAACACCGCCTATAATTCACCCCTCCACTTT.

This chain links TRBV7-9 with TRBJ2-7; no clear D gene. CDR3 length: 13 amino acids. Germline CDR1 is SEHNR and CDR2 is FQNEAQ (reference sequence). V dropped 10 bases and J dropped 0 bases, with 13 bases sitting between them. The CDR3 loop reads CATRGPASYEQYF. DNA for the CDR3: TGTGCCACCCGTGGGCCGGCCTCCTACGAGCAGTACTTC.

The chain joins TRBV19 to TRBJ1-5; no firm D call. This CDR3 is 17 amino acids long. Trimming left V 7 bases short and J 0 bases short, with 19 bases between. Germline-derived CDR1 and CDR2 are LNHDA and SQIVND (reference sequence). The CDR3 here is CASMPGRPAGSNQPQHF. In DNA form, the CDR3 reads TGTGCCAGTATGCCCGGACGGCCCGCGGGTAGCAATCAGCCCCAGCATTTT.

The rearrangement links TRBV10-3 to TRBJ2-5; D possibly corresponds to TRBD2 (5 bases). CDR3 size: 14 residues. Germline CDR1 is ENHRY and CDR2 is SYGVKD. V was cut by 3 bases and J by 3 bases, with 11 bases left in between. The CDR3 reads CAISEGAEKETQYF. CDR3 in DNA: TGTGCCATCAGTGAAGGAGCGGAGAAAGAGACCCAGTACTTC.

This chain joins TRBV4-1 and TRBJ2-1, with unresolved D. Trimming cost V 0 bases and J 8 bases, with 8 bases left between them. The CDR3 spans 13 residues. Germline V CDR1 and CDR2: MGHRA, YSYEKL. The chain's CDR3 is CASSQEEVYEQFF. The CDR3 DNA reads TGCGCCAGCAGCCAAGAAGAGGTCTATGAGCAGTTCTTC.

The chain uses TRBV7-2 and TRBJ2-2; D might be TRBD1 (6 bases). Germline V CDR1 and CDR2: SGHTA, FQGNSA. V dropped 5 bases and J dropped 2 bases, with 12 bases sitting between them. The CDR3 spans 15 residues. CDR3 DNA sequence: TGTGCCAGCAGCCCGTGGGACACCAACACCGGGGAGCTGTTTTTT. This translates into CASSPWDTNTGELFF.